This TCR beta chain is from a study of PD-1 blockade in classical Hodgkin lymphoma. Regarding the study as a whole: Those achieving complete response showed baseline diversity like newly diagnosed patients.

Using immunoSEQ multiplex PCR, the repertoire was profiled, and TCRdb retains in-frame clones only, with some absent. The sample records about 23,000 clones, around 64% being singletons. This clone was counted between two and nine times. Its antigen is not known. With no exception, relapse followed autologous stem cell transplantation in all patients, and brentuximab vedotin exposure varied. The CDR3 runs 13 residues. V lost 1 base and J 12 bases, leaving 13 bases between the germline ends. The V gene's germline CDR1 is SGHVS and CDR2 FQNEAQ. The source material was peripheral blood mononuclear cells (PBMCs), sampled at baseline. The sequence derives from a human donor with classical Hodgkin lymphoma. The chain combines TRBV7-8 with TRBJ2-1; TRBD1 or TRBD2 may be the D gene (5 bases each). CDR3 protein: CASSLVSGGGQFF. CDR3 sequence (DNA): TGTGCCAGCAGCTTAGTTTCGGGTGGGGGGCAGTTCTTC.